The present T cell receptor (beta chain) was sequenced within a study of T cells in Graves' hyperthyroidism and ophthalmopathy. Study background: Blood from the periphery was taken at initial diagnosis, before any treatment.

RNA transcripts gave rise to amplified TCR beta CDR3 regions. Primed by the HTBI set, a first-round RT-PCR was run on the TCR CDR3. From the multiplex PCR reads, TCRdb called clonotypes with MiXCR, one entry per CDR3 protein. The profile shows about 560,000 distinct CDR3 sequences, 15% to 20% of them singletons. Germline-derived CDR1 and CDR2 are MNHNS and SASEGT. This CDR3 is 15 amino acids long. J was trimmed by 5 bases and V by 6 bases; bases with no gene match: 10. Points from the study as a whole: Appearing also in blood were most of the thyroid clonotypes expanded above 0.001.

Notes on this clonotype: Its antigen is not known.

The sequence was collected from a woman in her late teens or twenties with Graves' hyperthyroidism. The sequenced sample consisted of blood. The chain employs TRBV6-1 and TRBJ1-1; the match to TRBD1 covers 9 bases. CDR3 DNA sequence: TGTGCCAGCAGAACCGGGACAGGGTTTGGTACTGAAGCTTTCTTT. It is translated as CASRTGTGFGTEAFF.